The present entry profiles one TCR beta chain with its context. Antigen specificity is unknown. The data belong to a study of shared clonotypes between healthy human individuals. Study summary: The donor group consisted of two women and a few men, aged 18 to 49. General observations from the study: A generally larger estimated richness was seen in naive subsets than in memory subsets.

The CDR3 runs 16 residues. The germline V and J ends were trimmed by 6 bases and 1 base, with 16 bases remaining between them. Germline CDR1 is SNHLY and CDR2 is FYNNEI. Deep-level settings were used for running the assay. TCRdb's table, derived via immunoSEQ multiplex PCR, lists solely in-frame clones and lacks some. The profile covers millions of clones, with around 95% appearing a single time and roughly 0.13% taken by the ten largest. The sample consisted of naive CD4+ T cells sorted from blood. Subset noted: CD45RA+ positively selected. The chain links TRBV2 to TRBJ1-3; D ambiguous. The TCR comes from a man aged 18 to 30 in good health. DNA of the CDR3: TGTGCCAGCAGGCCCACTGCCTTATTATCTGGAAACACCATATATTTT. Translating gives CASRPTALLSGNTIYF.